This TCR beta chain appears in the sequencing data of a study of blood T cell repertoires in COVID-19. Looking at the study overall: PBMCs, B-cell-depleted T cells, or T cells provided the cDNA or gDNA that made up the material.

Profiling relied on immunoSEQ multiplex PCR, and the TCRdb table lists in-frame clones only, not all of them. The data show about 59,000 clones, 70% to 85% seen once. This CDR3 comprises 15 residues. Germline V gene sequence: CDR1 SGHTA, CDR2 FQGNSA. V lost 3 bases, J lost 1 base, and 12 bases lay in between. The receptor was isolated from a man in his fifties or sixties with acute or convalescent COVID-19. Sequencing input: peripheral blood. The chain combines TRBV7-2 with TRBJ2-5, with D perhaps TRBD1 (6 bases). The CDR3 loop reads CASSFLTGIQETQYF. The CDR3 DNA reads TGTGCCAGCAGCTTCTTGACAGGCATCCAAGAGACCCAGTACTTC.